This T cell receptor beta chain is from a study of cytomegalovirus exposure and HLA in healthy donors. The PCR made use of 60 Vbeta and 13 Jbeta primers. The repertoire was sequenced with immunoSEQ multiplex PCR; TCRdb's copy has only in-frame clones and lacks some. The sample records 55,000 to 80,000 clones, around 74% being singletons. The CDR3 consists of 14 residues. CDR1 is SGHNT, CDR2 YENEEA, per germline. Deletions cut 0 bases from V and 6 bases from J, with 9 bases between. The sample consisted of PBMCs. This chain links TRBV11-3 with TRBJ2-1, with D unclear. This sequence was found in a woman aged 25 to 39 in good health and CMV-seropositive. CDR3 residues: CASSLDPLSNEQFF. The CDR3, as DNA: TGTGCCAGCAGCTTAGATCCCCTTAGCAATGAGCAGTTCTTC.